These 24 T cell receptor beta chains were all obtained from the same sample, sequenced in a study of CD8+ T cells in alopecia areata. RNA was extracted and reverse transcribed into cDNA as the sequencing template. Repertoires were generated with immunoSEQ multiplex PCR, while TCRdb's copy carries only in-frame clones and drops some. The sample lists some 120,000 clones; 50% to 60% were seen once. The sample in question was CD4+ T cells sorted from blood, obtained at week 0. Receptors were obtained from a human donor with alopecia areata.

The genes are TRBV30 and TRBJ1-5, with D possibly being TRBD1 (5 bases). Germline CDR1 GTSNPN, CDR2 SVGIG (reference sequence). This CDR3 has 16 residues. V was clipped by 6 bases and J by 3 bases, with 21 bases between them. The CDR3 sequence is CACYPGGRANNQPQHF. The CDR3 bases are TGTGCCTGTTATCCCGGAGGCAGGGCTAACAATCAGCCCCAGCATTTT.

This clone was seen a few times. The chain combines TRBV27 with TRBJ2-1, with 15 bases identical to TRBD2. The CDR3 extends over 17 amino acids. Trimming cost V 5 bases and J 7 bases; bases outside gene matches: 9. CDR1 is MNHEY, CDR2 SMNVEV, per germline (reference sequence). The CDR3 bases are TGTGCCAGCAGTACACCGGGACTAGCGGGAGGTAAGAATGAGCAGTTCTTC. Residues: CASSTPGLAGGKNEQFF.

The table lists this clone with a few counts. The chain carries TRBV11-2 and TRBJ2-3; no clear D gene. CDR3 length equals 17 residues. Germline CDR1 and CDR2: SGHAT and FQNNGV. The V gene lost 1 base and the J gene lost 2 bases, with 16 bases spanning the gap. The CDR3 here is CASSLVRVGLPTDTQYF. CDR3 nucleotides: TGTGCCAGCAGCTTAGTAAGGGTAGGGCTACCCACAGATACGCAGTATTTT.

V and J are TRBV5-1 and TRBJ2-1, with a tentative D call TRBD1 (6 bases). The CDR3 is 13 amino acids. Trimming shortened V by 4 bases and J by 5 bases, and 10 bases separated the two germline ends. The germline CDR1 and CDR2 sequences are SGHRS and YFSETQ. CDR3 nucleotide sequence: TGCGCCAGCAGCGTTGGACAGAACAATGAGCAGTTCTTC. Translating it yields CASSVGQNNEQFF.

The CDR3 DNA reads TGTGCCAGCAGGCCCATCGGGGATGAGCAGTTCTTC. Translated, it gives CASRPIGDEQFF. The chain joins TRBV7-9 to TRBJ2-1; the D gene is possibly TRBD2 (5 bases). Germline loops: CDR1 SEHNR, CDR2 FQNEAQ (reference sequence). Trimming took off 6 bases at V and 8 bases at J, with 11 bases between the two ends. This CDR3 is built from 12 residues.

The gene calls are TRBV7-2 and TRBJ2-1; 10 bases agree with TRBD2. CDR1 and CDR2 from the germline V gene are SGHTA and FQGNSA. This CDR3 has 15 amino acids. V gave up 5 bases and J gave up 5 bases; unmatched junction bases: 6. The CDR3 region has the DNA TGTGCCAGCAGCCGAGGACTAGCGGCTAACAATGAGCAGTTCTTC. Encoded protein: CASSRGLAANNEQFF.

This clone was counted only a few times. V and J are TRBV4-1 and TRBJ2-5; TRBD1 aligns across 9 bases. CDR1 and CDR2 (germline): MGHRA, YSYEKL. V was clipped by 3 bases and J by 1 base; unmatched bases: 6. This CDR3 has 16 residues. CDR3 loop: CASSQDRGDGQETQYF. CDR3 bases: TGCGCCAGCAGCCAGGACAGGGGCGACGGCCAAGAGACCCAGTACTTC.

V gene TRBV28 combines with J gene TRBJ2-7; D may correspond to TRBD1 or TRBD2 (5 bases each). CDR1 MDHEN and CDR2 SYDVKM come from the germline V gene. Trimming took 5 bases from V and 3 from J, leaving 14 bases between them. The CDR3 loop spans 14 amino acids. This CDR3 reads CASSPPGRVYEQYF. CDR3 DNA sequence: TGTGCCAGCAGTCCCCCGGGACGGGTCTACGAGCAGTACTTC.

The chain combines TRBV6-5 with TRBJ1-1; the match to TRBD1 covers 7 bases. The CDR3 sequence is 15 residues long. CDR1 is MNHEY and CDR2 is SVGAGI in the germline V gene. Trimming removed 6 bases from V and 1 base from J; junction bases left unmatched: 8. CDR3 in amino acids: CASRPSGTANTEAFF. The CDR3 bases are TGTGCCAGCAGGCCGTCCGGGACAGCGAACACTGAAGCTTTCTTT.

In its sample, this clone was seen once. The CDR3 is CASSLGQGYNEQFF. The CDR3 bases are TGTGCCAGCAGCTTAGGACAGGGCTACAATGAGCAGTTCTTC. The chain combines TRBV7-9 with TRBJ2-1, with 7 bases fitting TRBD1. The V gene end was trimmed by 1 base and the J gene end by 3 bases; junction bases not matched to a gene: 0. The CDR3 runs to 14 residues. Germline CDR1 and CDR2: SEHNR and FQNEAQ (reference sequence).

CDR3 loop: CASSLGLAGMGTDTQYF. CDR3 sequence (DNA): TGTGCCAGCAGCCTTGGACTAGCGGGAATGGGCACAGATACGCAGTATTTT. The chain links TRBV7-2 to TRBJ2-3; 12 nucleotides line up with TRBD2. J was trimmed by 1 base and V by 5 bases; bases with no gene match: 7. The CDR3 runs 17 residues. CDR1 is SGHTA, CDR2 FQGNSA, per germline.

There are a few counts of this clone. The rearrangement links TRBV7-9 to TRBJ1-5; TRBD1 might be the D (5 bases). Germline assignment: CDR1 SEHNR and CDR2 FQNEAQ (reference sequence). V lost 4 bases, J lost 5 bases, and 15 bases lay in between. The CDR3 contains 15 residues. The CDR3 loop is CASSYGAAYDQPQHF. CDR3 sequence (DNA): TGTGCCAGCAGCTACGGGGCGGCTTATGATCAGCCCCAGCATTTT.

The chain employs TRBV29-1 and TRBJ2-2; 10 bases are a match to TRBD2. V gave up 1 base and J gave up 1 base; unmatched junction bases: 3. Per germline, CDR1 SQVTM and CDR2 ANQGSEA. The CDR3 is 16 residues long. CDR3 DNA sequence: TGCAGCGTTGAAGTTCTAGCGGGGGAGAACACCGGGGAGCTGTTTTTT. As protein: CSVEVLAGENTGELFF.

This clone was seen only a few times. The chain joins TRBV2 to TRBJ2-5, with 8 nucleotides matching TRBD2. The CDR3 spans 15 residues. Germline V gene lookup returns CDR1 SNHLY and CDR2 FYNNEI. The V gene end was trimmed by 4 bases and the J gene end by 5 bases; junction bases not matched to a gene: 9. The CDR3 region has the DNA TGTGCCAGCAGTGGGAGCGGGAGCGTTGGGGAGACCCAGTACTTC. The encoded protein is CASSGSGSVGETQYF.

This sequence joins TRBV14 and TRBJ2-5; TRBD1 or TRBD2 may be the D gene (5 bases each). Trimming took off 4 bases at V and 5 bases at J, with 14 bases between the two ends. The CDR3 extends over 14 amino acids. Germline V gives CDR1 SGHDN, CDR2 FVKESK. CDR3 coding DNA: TGTGCCAGCAGCCCACTGGGGGTACGGGAGACCCAGTACTTC. Translating gives CASSPLGVRETQYF.

This clone was counted a few times. This sequence joins TRBV19 and TRBJ1-5; 10 bases match TRBD1. The CDR3 is 13 residues long. The junction had 3 bases not matched to a gene; V was cut back by 8 bases and J by 5 bases. Germline V gene sequence: CDR1 LNHDA, CDR2 SQIVND (reference sequence). The CDR3 DNA is TGTGCCAGTGCCGGGACAGGGGATCAGCCCCAGCATTTT. Amino acid sequence: CASAGTGDQPQHF.

This chain joins TRBV30 and TRBJ2-3; the match to TRBD1 covers 12 bases. The germline gives CDR1 GTSNPN, CDR2 SVGIG (reference sequence). The length of the CDR3 is 14 residues. The V and J ends lost 4 bases and 6 bases, in that order; junction bases with no gene match: 5. The CDR3: CAWTGTGGSDTQYF. CDR3 sequence (DNA): TGTGCCTGGACCGGGACAGGGGGCTCCGATACGCAGTATTTT.

This sequence joins TRBV7-3 and TRBJ2-5, with D perhaps TRBD1 or TRBD2 (5 bases each). The CDR3 totals 15 residues. Trimming took 5 bases from V and 1 from J, leaving 14 bases between them. The germline V gene has CDR1 SGHTA and CDR2 FQGTGA. The CDR3 region has the DNA TGTGCCAGCAGCCGGAGAACGGGACCCCAAGAGACCCAGTACTTC. This gives the protein CASSRRTGPQETQYF.

The rearrangement links TRBV10-3 to TRBJ1-5; 7 positions agree with TRBD1. Germline V gene data show CDR1 as ENHRY and CDR2 as SYGVKD. The V gene end was trimmed by 0 bases and the J gene end by 2 bases; junction bases not matched to a gene: 13. The CDR3 length is 19 residues. Here the CDR3 reads CAISESFWDSALRNQPQHF. The CDR3 DNA is TGTGCCATCAGTGAGTCGTTTTGGGACAGTGCCCTGCGCAATCAGCCCCAGCATTTT.

The V call is TRBV7-9, the J call TRBJ1-6, with a tentative D call TRBD1 (5 bases). The CDR3 has 13 residues. Trimming removed 8 bases at V and 0 bases at J, with 5 bases between. Germline loops: CDR1 SEHNR, CDR2 FQNEAQ (reference sequence). The CDR3 here is CASGGSYNSPLHF. The CDR3 DNA reads TGTGCCAGCGGGGGCTCCTATAATTCACCCCTCCACTTT.

This clone has only a few counts. The gene calls are TRBV9 and TRBJ1-4; D unclear. The CDR3 has 14 residues. CDR1 is SGDLS, CDR2 YYNGEE, per germline. V lost 0 bases, J lost 8 bases, and 11 bases lay in between. The CDR3, as DNA: TGTGCCAGCAGCGTAGAACCGGGAGGCGAAAAACTGTTTTTT. It codes for CASSVEPGGEKLFF.

Points on this clone: The sample contains more than one DNA sequence encoding this CDR3. This chain joins TRBV5-1 and TRBJ2-3; D gene uncertain. Germline loops: CDR1 SGHRS, CDR2 YFSETQ. The CDR3 has 14 amino acids. Deletions cut 0 bases from V and 2 bases from J, with 7 bases between. CDR3 in DNA: TGCGCCAGCAGCTTGGGAGGTTCCACAGATACGCAGTATTTT. This translates into CASSLGGSTDTQYF.

This chain joins TRBV5-6 and TRBJ2-7, with a weak D call TRBD2 (6 bases). CDR3 length: 14 residues. CDR1 is SGHDT and CDR2 is YYEEEE in the germline V gene. Trimming pared 4 bases from V and 3 bases from J, leaving 14 bases between. The CDR3 is CASSASGGIYEQYF. The CDR3 bases are TGTGCCAGCAGCGCATCCGGGGGAATCTACGAGCAGTACTTC.

This clone was seen more than once but under ten times. J is TRBJ2-1 and V is TRBV7-9; possibly TRBD1 for D (6 bases). The germline V and J ends were trimmed by 5 bases and 6 bases, with 17 bases remaining between them. CDR3 length equals 15 residues. CDR1 and CDR2 (germline): SEHNR, FQNEAQ (reference sequence). CDR3 residues: CASSKHHDRFNEQFF. In nucleotides, the CDR3 is TGTGCCAGCAGCAAACACCACGACAGGTTCAATGAGCAGTTCTTC.